This T cell receptor (beta chain) was documented in a study of spatial heterogeneity in lung cancer. Study-wide points: Mutation tallies in tumors tracked expanded intratumoral alpha and beta TCR counts.

The time point was: sample taken at primary tumor resection. One entry per CDR3 protein results from TCRdb running MiXCR on the 5' RACE reads. This table holds about 9,800 distinct CDR3 sequences, roughly 6.3% found once. This clonotype is medium-sized within its sample. Its cognate antigen is unknown. The material was lung tumor tissue, obtained at surgery. This receptor was taken from a male donor with early-stage non-small cell lung cancer.

Here the CDR3 DNA reads TGTGCCAGCAGTCCCTTGAGCTCCTACAATGAGCAGTTCTTC. Translating gives CASSPLSSYNEQFF. This chain joins TRBV28 and TRBJ2-1, with D unresolved. This CDR3 comprises 14 residues. Germline CDR1 and CDR2: MDHEN and SYDVKM. Trimming left V 5 bases short and J 0 bases short, with 8 bases between.